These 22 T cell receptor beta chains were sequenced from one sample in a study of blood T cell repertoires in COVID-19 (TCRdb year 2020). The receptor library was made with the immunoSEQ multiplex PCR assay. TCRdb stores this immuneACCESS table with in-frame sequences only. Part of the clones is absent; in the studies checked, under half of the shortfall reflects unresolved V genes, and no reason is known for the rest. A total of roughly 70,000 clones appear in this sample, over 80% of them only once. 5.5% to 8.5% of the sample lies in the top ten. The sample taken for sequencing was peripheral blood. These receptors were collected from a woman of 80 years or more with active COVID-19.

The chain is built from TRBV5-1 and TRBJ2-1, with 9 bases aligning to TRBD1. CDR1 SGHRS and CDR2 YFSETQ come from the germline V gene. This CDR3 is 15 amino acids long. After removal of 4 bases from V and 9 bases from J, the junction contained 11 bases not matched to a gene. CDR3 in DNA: TGCGCCAGCAGCAGCGCCGGGACAGGGACCGGTGAGCAGTTCTTC. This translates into CASSSAGTGTGEQFF. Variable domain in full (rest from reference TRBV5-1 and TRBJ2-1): KAGVTQTPRYLIKTRGQQVTLSCSPISGHRSVSWYQQTPGQGLQFLFEYFSETQRNKGNFPGRFSGRQFSNSRSEMNVSTLELGDSALYLCASSSAGTGTGEQFFGPGTRLTVL.

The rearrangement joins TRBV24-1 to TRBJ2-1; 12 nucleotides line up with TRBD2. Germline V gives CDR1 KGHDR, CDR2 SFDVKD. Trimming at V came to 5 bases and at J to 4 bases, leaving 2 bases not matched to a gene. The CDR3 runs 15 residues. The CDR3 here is CATSGLAGEYNEQFF. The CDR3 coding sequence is TGTGCCACCAGTGGACTAGCGGGGGAATACAATGAGCAGTTCTTC.

As DNA, the CDR3 is TGCGCCAGCAGCTTGAGGGGAAGCTCCTACAATGAGCAGTTCTTC. This translates into CASSLRGSSYNEQFF. The rearrangement links TRBV5-1 to TRBJ2-1, with D possibly being TRBD1 (5 bases). Trimming removed 1 base from V and 0 bases from J, with 8 bases in between. The germline V gene encodes CDR1 SGHRS and CDR2 YFSETQ. This CDR3 is 15 amino acids long. Full variable domain (remainder filled in from reference TRBV5-1 and TRBJ2-1): KAGVTQTPRYLIKTRGQQVTLSCSPISGHRSVSWYQQTPGQGLQFLFEYFSETQRNKGNFPGRFSGRQFSNSRSEMNVSTLELGDSALYLCASSLRGSSYNEQFFGPGTRLTVL.

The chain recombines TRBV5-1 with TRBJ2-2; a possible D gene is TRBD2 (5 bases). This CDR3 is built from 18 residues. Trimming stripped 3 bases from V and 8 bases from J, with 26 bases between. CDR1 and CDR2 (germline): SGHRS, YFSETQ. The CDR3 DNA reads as TGCGCCAGCAGCTCGGTCCCGGGTGAGGGCCCAGGTAAAGGGGAGCTGTTTTTT. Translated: CASSSVPGEGPGKGELFF.

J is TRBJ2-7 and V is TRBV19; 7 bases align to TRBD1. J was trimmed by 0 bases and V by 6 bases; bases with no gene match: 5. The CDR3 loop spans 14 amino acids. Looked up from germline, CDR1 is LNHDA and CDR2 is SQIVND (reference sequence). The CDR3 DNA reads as TGTGCCAGTAGGAACCGGGACAGCTCCTACGAGCAGTACTTC. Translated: CASRNRDSSYEQYF.

The CDR3 here is CASWGTGKYEQFF. In DNA, the CDR3 is TGTGCCAGCTGGGGGACAGGGAAATATGAGCAGTTCTTC. J is TRBJ2-1 and V is TRBV28, with 9 nucleotides matching TRBD1. The germline V gene encodes CDR1 MDHEN and CDR2 SYDVKM. J gave up 8 bases and V 8 bases, and 7 bases lay outside the gene matches. The CDR3 runs 13 residues.

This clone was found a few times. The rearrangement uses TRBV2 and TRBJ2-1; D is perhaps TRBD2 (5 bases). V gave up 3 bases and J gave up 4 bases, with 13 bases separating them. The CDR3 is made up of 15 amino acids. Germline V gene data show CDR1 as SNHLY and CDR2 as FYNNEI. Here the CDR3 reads CASSDSRGNYNEQFF. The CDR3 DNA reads TGTGCCAGCAGTGACTCTAGAGGGAATTACAATGAGCAGTTCTTC.

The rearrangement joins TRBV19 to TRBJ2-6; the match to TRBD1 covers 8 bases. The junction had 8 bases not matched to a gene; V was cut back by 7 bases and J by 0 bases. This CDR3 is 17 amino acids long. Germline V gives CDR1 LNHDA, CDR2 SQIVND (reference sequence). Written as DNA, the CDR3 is TGTGCCAGTATCGAGGACAGGGTTAGCTCTGGGGCCAACGTCCTGACTTTC. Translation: CASIEDRVSSGANVLTF.

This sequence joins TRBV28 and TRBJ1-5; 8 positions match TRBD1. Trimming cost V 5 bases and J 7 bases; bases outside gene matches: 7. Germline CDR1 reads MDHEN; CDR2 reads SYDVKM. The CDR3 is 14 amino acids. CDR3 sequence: CASSPDRVEQPQHF. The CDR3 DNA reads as TGTGCCAGCAGTCCGGACAGGGTGGAACAGCCCCAGCATTTT.

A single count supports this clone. CDR3 sequence: CASSFQLAGANEQFF. CDR3 sequence (DNA): TGTGCCAGCAGCTTTCAACTAGCGGGCGCGAATGAGCAGTTCTTC. The rearrangement links TRBV7-6 to TRBJ2-1; 9 bases match TRBD2. Germline V gives CDR1 SGHVS, CDR2 FNYEAQ. The junction had 7 bases not matched to a gene; V was cut back by 3 bases and J by 7 bases. This CDR3 spans 15 amino acids.

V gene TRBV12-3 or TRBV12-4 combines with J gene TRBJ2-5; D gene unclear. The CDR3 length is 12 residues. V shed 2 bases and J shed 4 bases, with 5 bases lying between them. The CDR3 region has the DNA TGTGCCAGCAGTTTAAACGGAGAGACCCAGTACTTC. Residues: CASSLNGETQYF.

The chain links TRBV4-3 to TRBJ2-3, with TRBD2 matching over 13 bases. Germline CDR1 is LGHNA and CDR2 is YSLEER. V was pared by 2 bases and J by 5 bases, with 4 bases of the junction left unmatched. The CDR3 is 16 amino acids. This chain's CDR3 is CASSQRTSGSLDTQYF. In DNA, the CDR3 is TGCGCCAGCAGCCAAAGGACTAGCGGGAGTTTAGATACGCAGTATTTT.

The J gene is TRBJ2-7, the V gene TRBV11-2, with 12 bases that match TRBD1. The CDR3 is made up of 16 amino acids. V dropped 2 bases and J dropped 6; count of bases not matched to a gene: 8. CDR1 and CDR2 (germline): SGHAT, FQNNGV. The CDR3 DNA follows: TGTGCCAGCAGCTTACCACTGGGACAGGGGGCTAGCGAGCAGTACTTC. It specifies CASSLPLGQGASEQYF.

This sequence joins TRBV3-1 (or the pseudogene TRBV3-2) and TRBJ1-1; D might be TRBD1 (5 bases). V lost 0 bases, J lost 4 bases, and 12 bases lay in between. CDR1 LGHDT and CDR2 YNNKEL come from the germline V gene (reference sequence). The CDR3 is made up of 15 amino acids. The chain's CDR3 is CASSQEVGAATEAFF. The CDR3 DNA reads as TGTGCCAGCAGCCAAGAAGTAGGGGCAGCCACTGAAGCTTTCTTT.

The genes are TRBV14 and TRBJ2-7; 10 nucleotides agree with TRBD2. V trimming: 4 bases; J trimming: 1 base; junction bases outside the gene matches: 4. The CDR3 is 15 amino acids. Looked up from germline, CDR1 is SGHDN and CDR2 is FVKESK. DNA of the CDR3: TGTGCCAGCAGCCTCGGACTAGCGGCATCCTACGAGCAGTACTTC. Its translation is CASSLGLAASYEQYF.

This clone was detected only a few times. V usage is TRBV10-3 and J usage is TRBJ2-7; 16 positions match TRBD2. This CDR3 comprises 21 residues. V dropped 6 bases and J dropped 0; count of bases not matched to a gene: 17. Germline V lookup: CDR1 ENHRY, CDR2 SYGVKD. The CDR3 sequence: CAIREGRLPGTSGRASYEQYF. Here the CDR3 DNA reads TGTGCCATCAGGGAGGGACGGCTACCTGGGACTAGCGGGAGGGCCTCCTACGAGCAGTACTTC.

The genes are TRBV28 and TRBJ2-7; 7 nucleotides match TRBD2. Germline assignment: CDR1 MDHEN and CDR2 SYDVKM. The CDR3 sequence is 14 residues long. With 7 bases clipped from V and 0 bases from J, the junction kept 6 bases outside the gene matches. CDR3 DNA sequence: TGTGCCAGCAAAAGCGGGATCCCCTCCTACGAGCAGTACTTC. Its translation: CASKSGIPSYEQYF.

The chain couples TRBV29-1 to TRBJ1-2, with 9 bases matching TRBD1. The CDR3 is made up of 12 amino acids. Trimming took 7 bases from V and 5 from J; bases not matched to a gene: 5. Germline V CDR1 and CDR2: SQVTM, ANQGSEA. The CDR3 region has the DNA TGCAGCGGGCGGGGACAGGGTTATGGCTACACCTTC. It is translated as CSGRGQGYGYTF.

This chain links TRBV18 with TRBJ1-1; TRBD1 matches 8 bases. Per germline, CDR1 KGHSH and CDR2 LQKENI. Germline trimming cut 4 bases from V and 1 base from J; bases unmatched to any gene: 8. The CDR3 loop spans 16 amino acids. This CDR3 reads CASSRRGLVQNTEAFF. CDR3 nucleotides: TGTGCCAGCTCACGCAGGGGGCTGGTCCAGAACACTGAAGCTTTCTTT. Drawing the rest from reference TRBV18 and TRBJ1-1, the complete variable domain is NAGVMQNPRHLVRRRGQEARLRCSPMKGHSHVYWYRQLPEEGLKFMVYLQKENIIDESGMPKERFSAEFPKEGPSILRIQQVVRGDSAAYFCASSRRGLVQNTEAFFGQGTRLTVV.

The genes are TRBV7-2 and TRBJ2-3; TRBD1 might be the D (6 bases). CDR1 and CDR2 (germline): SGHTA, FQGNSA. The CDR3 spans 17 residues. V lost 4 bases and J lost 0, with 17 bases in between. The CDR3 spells CASSSNRDIPSTDTQYF. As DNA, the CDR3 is TGTGCCAGCAGCTCAAACCGGGACATACCTAGCACAGATACGCAGTATTTT. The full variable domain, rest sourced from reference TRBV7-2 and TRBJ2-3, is GAGVSQSPSNKVTEKGKDVELRCDPISGHTALYWYRQSLGQGLEFLIYFQGNSAPDKSGLPSDRFSAERTGGSVSTLTIQRTQQEDSAVYLCASSSNRDIPSTDTQYFGPGTRLTVL.

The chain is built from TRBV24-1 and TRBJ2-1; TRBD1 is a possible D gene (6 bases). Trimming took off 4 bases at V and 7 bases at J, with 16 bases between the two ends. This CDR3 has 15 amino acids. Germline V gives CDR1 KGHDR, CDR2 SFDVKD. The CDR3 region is CATSDPGTFYNEQFF. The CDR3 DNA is TGTGCCACCAGTGACCCCGGGACATTTTATAATGAGCAGTTCTTC.

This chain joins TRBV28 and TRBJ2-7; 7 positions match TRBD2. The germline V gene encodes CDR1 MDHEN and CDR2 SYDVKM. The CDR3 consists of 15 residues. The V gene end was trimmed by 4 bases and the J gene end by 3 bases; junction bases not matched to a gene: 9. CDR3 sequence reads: CASSSRGRVNYEQYF. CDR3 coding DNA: TGTGCCAGCAGTTCCCGCGGGAGAGTTAACTACGAGCAGTACTTC.